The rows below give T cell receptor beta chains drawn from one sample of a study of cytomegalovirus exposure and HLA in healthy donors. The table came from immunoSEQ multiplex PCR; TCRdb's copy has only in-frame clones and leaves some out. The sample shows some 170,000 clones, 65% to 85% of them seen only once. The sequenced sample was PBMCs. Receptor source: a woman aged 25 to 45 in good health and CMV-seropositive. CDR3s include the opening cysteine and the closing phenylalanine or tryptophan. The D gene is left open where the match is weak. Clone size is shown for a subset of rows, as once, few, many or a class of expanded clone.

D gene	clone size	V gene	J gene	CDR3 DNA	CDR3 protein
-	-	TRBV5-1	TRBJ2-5	TGCGCCAGCAGCTCTACTTTCGAGACCCAGTACTTC	CASSSTFETQYF
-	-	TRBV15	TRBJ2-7	TGTGCCACCAGCAGAGGTACATACGAGCAGTACTTC	CATSRGTYEQYF
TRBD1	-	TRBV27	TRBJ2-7	TGTGCCAGCAGACGACAGGGGCTCTACGAGCAGTACTTC	CASRRQGLYEQYF
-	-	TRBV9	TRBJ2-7	TGTGCCAGCAGCTCGGCCGACTCCGGCTACGAGCAGTACTTC	CASSSADSGYEQYF
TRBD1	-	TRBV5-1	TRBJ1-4	TGCGCCAGCAGCTTGGCCCCGAGTAGGGGGCTGAGTGAAAAACTGTTTTTT	CASSLAPSRGLSEKLFF
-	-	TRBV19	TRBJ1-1	TGTGCCAGTAGTACCCGGGAGAACACTGAAGCTTTCTTT	CASSTRENTEAFF
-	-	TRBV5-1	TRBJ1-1	TGCGCCAGCAGCACGGACATTGCGCAACGGGGGGCTTTCTTT	CASSTDIAQRGAFF
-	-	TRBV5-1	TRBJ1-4	TGCGCCAGCAGCTTCGGAACAGGGGAAAAACTGTTTTTT	CASSFGTGEKLFF
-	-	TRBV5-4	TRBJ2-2	TGTGCCAGCAGCTTGCCGGGGGCGAACACCGGGGAGCTGTTTTTT	CASSLPGANTGELFF
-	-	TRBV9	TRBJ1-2	TGTGCCAGCAGCGTAGTATCTGGCTACACCTTC	CASSVVSGYTF
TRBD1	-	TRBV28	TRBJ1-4	TGTGCCAGCAGTTGGGGGCAGGGGGCCCTCAATGAAAAACTGTTTTTT	CASSWGQGALNEKLFF
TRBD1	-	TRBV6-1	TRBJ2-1	TGTGCCAGCAGTCTCGGACAGGGGAGCTACAATGAGCAGTTCTTC	CASSLGQGSYNEQFF
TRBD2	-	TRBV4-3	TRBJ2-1	TGCGCCAGCAGCCAGGCGCCGCGGGGGGGCCACTTGAAGGCCAATGAGCAGTTCTTC	CASSQAPRGGHLKANEQFF
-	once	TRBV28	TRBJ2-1	TGTGCCAGCAGTTTAATATCGGGGAATGAGCAGTTCTTC	CASSLISGNEQFF
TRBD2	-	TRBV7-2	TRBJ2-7	TGTGCCAGCAGCCTTAGCGGGGGGGCCGGGGAGCAGTACTTC	CASSLSGGAGEQYF
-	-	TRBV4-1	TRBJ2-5	TGCGCCAGCAGCCAAGATACCGGGTGGAGGGGAGAGACCCAGTACTTC	CASSQDTGWRGETQYF